Listed here are 12 T cell receptor beta chains from one sample, sequenced in a study of PD-1 blockade in classical Hodgkin lymphoma. The repertoire was sequenced with immunoSEQ multiplex PCR; TCRdb's copy has only in-frame clones and lacks some. This sample has roughly 49,000 clones, with 85% to 90% found just once. Time point here: cycle 4 day 1 (C4D1), after five to seven weeks of nivolumab. Autologous stem cell transplantation was followed by relapse in every patient, and brentuximab vedotin exposure varied. The sequences come from peripheral blood mononuclear cells (PBMCs), collected before the fourth cycle of nivolumab. These receptors were collected from a human donor with classical Hodgkin lymphoma.

V and J are TRBV5-1 and TRBJ2-3; D is uncertain. The V and J ends lost 0 bases and 3 bases respectively, with 11 bases between them. This CDR3 is built from 15 residues. Per germline, CDR1 SGHRS and CDR2 YFSETQ. The DNA for the CDR3 is TGCGCCAGCAGCTTGGGTGGTCTAGGGACAGATACGCAGTATTTT. This sequence encodes CASSLGGLGTDTQYF.

This chain uses TRBV14 with TRBJ2-7; a possible D gene is TRBD1 (6 bases). The germline CDR1 and CDR2 sequences are SGHDN and FVKESK. Trimming took 5 bases from V and 3 from J, leaving 8 bases between them. The CDR3 loop spans 12 amino acids. DNA for the CDR3: TGTGCCAGCAGCTGGACAGACTACGAGCAGTACTTC. Protein product: CASSWTDYEQYF.

This sequence joins TRBV27 and TRBJ2-5; 8 bases agree with TRBD2. The junction had 10 bases not matched to a gene; V was cut back by 5 bases and J by 5 bases. The CDR3 has 15 residues. The germline gives CDR1 MNHEY, CDR2 SMNVEV (reference sequence). The CDR3 region is CASSVRLAIVETQYF. Written as DNA, the CDR3 is TGTGCCAGCAGTGTCCGACTAGCGATTGTGGAGACCCAGTACTTC.

V usage is TRBV4-2 and J usage is TRBJ2-7; D may be TRBD2 (6 bases). The germline gives CDR1 LGHNA, CDR2 YNFKEQ. Trimming cost V 4 bases and J 3 bases, with 13 bases left between them. The CDR3 sequence is 14 residues long. The DNA for the CDR3 is TGTGCCAGCAGCCCAGGGACTCTATTCTACGAGCAGTACTTC. Its protein is CASSPGTLFYEQYF.

The V gene is TRBV7-6, the J gene TRBJ1-4; D gene ambiguous. This CDR3 contains 14 residues. Per the germline V gene, CDR1 is SGHVS and CDR2 is FNYEAQ. V dropped 5 bases and J dropped 8 bases, with 15 bases sitting between them. Here the CDR3 reads CASSPIIGSEKLFF. CDR3 DNA sequence: TGTGCCAGCAGCCCCATTATTGGCAGCGAAAAACTGTTTTTT.

For the CDR3, the DNA is TGTGCCAGCAGCGTAGTCCCCTCTTATACCTACGAGCAGTACTTC. As protein: CASSVVPSYTYEQYF. V gene TRBV9 combines with J gene TRBJ2-7; D uncertain. Germline-derived CDR1 and CDR2 are SGDLS and YYNGEE. The ends were cut back, 0 bases at V and 2 bases at J, with 12 bases in the middle. There are 15 residues in the CDR3.

J is TRBJ2-1 and V is TRBV19; D might be TRBD2 (6 bases). Per germline, CDR1 LNHDA and CDR2 SQIVND (reference sequence). The CDR3 has 17 amino acids. Trimming pared 6 bases from V and 7 bases from J, leaving 25 bases between. The CDR3 sequence is CASRPSRGVPLENEQFF. For the CDR3, the DNA is TGTGCCAGTAGACCATCGCGCGGGGTCCCCTTGGAGAATGAGCAGTTCTTC.

The chain links TRBV7-2 to TRBJ2-7; maybe TRBD2 (6 bases). Trimming pared 5 bases from V and 7 bases from J, leaving 15 bases between. Germline V gene lookup returns CDR1 SGHTA and CDR2 FQGNSA. The CDR3 consists of 13 residues. The CDR3 sequence is CASSHTLEGEQYF. The CDR3 DNA is TGTGCCAGCAGCCATACCCTGGAGGGTGAGCAGTACTTC.

V and J are TRBV9 and TRBJ2-2; possibly TRBD2 for D (5 bases). The germline V gene has CDR1 SGDLS and CDR2 YYNGEE. The CDR3 loop spans 14 amino acids. Trimming took 5 bases from V and 5 from J, leaving 13 bases between them. The DNA of the CDR3 is TGTGCCAGCAGGCCGGACGGGAAAACCGGGGAGCTGTTTTTT. It yields the protein CASRPDGKTGELFF.

The rearrangement links TRBV4-1 to TRBJ2-3; TRBD2 matches 15 bases. Losses at the gene ends were 4 bases for V and 2 bases for J; bases not matched to a gene: 10. Germline CDR1 reads MGHRA; CDR2 reads YSYEKL. This CDR3 is 19 amino acids long. The CDR3: CASSPRGTSGRSATDTQYF. CDR3 bases: TGCGCCAGCAGCCCCCGCGGGACTAGCGGGAGGAGCGCCACAGATACGCAGTATTTT.

The chain combines TRBV9 with TRBJ1-1; D remains ambiguous. V lost 3 bases and J 0 bases, leaving 6 bases between the germline ends. The CDR3 totals 13 residues. Germline V gene data show CDR1 as SGDLS and CDR2 as YYNGEE. This chain's CDR3 is CASSGHMNTEAFF. The CDR3 nucleotides read TGTGCCAGCAGCGGCCATATGAACACTGAAGCTTTCTTT. Full variable domain (remainder filled in from reference TRBV9 and TRBJ1-1): DSGVTQTPKHLITATGQRVTLRCSPRSGDLSVYWYQQSLDQGLQFLIQYYNGEERAKGNILERFSAQQFPDLHSELNLSSLELGDSALYFCASSGHMNTEAFFGQGTRLTVV.

The V call is TRBV27, the J call TRBJ2-7, with a tentative D call TRBD2 (7 bases). Germline V lookup: CDR1 MNHEY, CDR2 SMNVEV (reference sequence). V was pared by 5 bases and J by 3 bases, with 23 bases between. CDR3 length equals 17 residues. The CDR3 reads CASSPRGGSGTLYEQYF. CDR3 DNA: TGTGCCAGCAGTCCCCGGGGCGGGAGCGGGACACTCTACGAGCAGTACTTC.